Here is one T cell receptor (beta chain) with its context. This sample is part of a study of CD8 T cells in Susac syndrome. It was with random hexamers that about 0.45 to 1 ug RNA was reverse transcribed. TCRdb re-called the immunoSEQ multiplex PCR reads with MiXCR, one entry per CDR3 protein. The sample holds around 70,000 distinct CDR3 sequences, 94% seen once. V was pared by 6 bases and J by 0 bases, with 6 bases of the junction left unmatched. The CDR3 covers 14 residues. CDR1 and CDR2 (germline): DFQATT, SNEGSKA (reference sequence). Sequences were obtained from CD8+ T cells from PBMCs. The receptor was isolated from a human donor with multiple sclerosis. This chain links TRBV20-1 with TRBJ2-7; 9 bases fit TRBD1. CDR3 region: CSALGQGSSYEQYF. In DNA form, the CDR3 reads TGCAGTGCCCTGGGACAGGGAAGCTCCTACGAGCAGTACTTC.